This T cell receptor (beta chain) was obtained from a study of read filtering for tumor transcriptome and immune sequencing. As for the study in general: Transcriptome libraries were built from DNase-treated RNA.

Findings of the study overall: Correlation between methods rose after single-read clonotypes were removed. The CD138-negative fraction was mixed bone marrow immune cells, not pure T cells.

Bone marrow was sampled from every patient at the time of active disease. Germline V CDR1 and CDR2: SGHTA, FQGTGA. With 6 bases removed from V and 8 bases from J, the gap between germline ends came to 14 bases. The CDR3 contains 13 residues. From about 0.4 ug of RNA, a library with molecular barcoded alpha/delta and beta/gamma adaptors was made. TCRdb independently ran MiXCR on the reads; one entry per CDR3 protein. The sample includes some 130,000 distinct CDR3 sequences, 10% to 15% of them seen just once. This clonotype was counted ten times or more. Its target is unknown. The sample was a population of CD138-negative cells sorted from bone marrow. The chain uses TRBV7-3 and TRBJ2-1, with D tentatively TRBD1 or TRBD2 (5 bases each). The receptor was derived from a donor at least 40 years old with multiple myeloma. The CDR3 DNA reads TGTGCCAGCAGAGACAGCGGAAGGGATGAGCAGTTCTTC. Translated, it gives CASRDSGRDEQFF.